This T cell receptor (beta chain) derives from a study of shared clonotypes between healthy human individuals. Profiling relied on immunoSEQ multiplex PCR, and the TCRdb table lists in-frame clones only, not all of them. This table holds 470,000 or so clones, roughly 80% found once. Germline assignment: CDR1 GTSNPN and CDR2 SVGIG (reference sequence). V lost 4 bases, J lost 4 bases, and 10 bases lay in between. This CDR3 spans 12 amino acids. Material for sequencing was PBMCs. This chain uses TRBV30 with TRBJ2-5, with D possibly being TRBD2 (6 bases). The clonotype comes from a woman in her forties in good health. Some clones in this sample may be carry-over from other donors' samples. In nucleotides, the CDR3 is TGTGCCTGGAAGCAGGAGGGAGAGACCCAGTACTTC. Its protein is CAWKQEGETQYF.